These 32 T cell receptor beta chains originate from one sample sequenced in a study of blood T cell repertoires in COVID-19. Using immunoSEQ multiplex PCR, the repertoire was profiled, and TCRdb retains in-frame clones only, with some absent. The sample has approximately 220,000 clones, more than 75% seen once. Sequences were obtained from peripheral blood. These receptors all come from a man aged 45 to 65 who had recovered from COVID-19.

The table lists this clone with a few counts. The chain carries TRBV27 and TRBJ2-1; 9 bases line up with TRBD2. The CDR3 runs 16 residues. J gave up 5 bases and V 7 bases, and 12 bases lay outside the gene matches. Per the germline V gene, CDR1 is MNHEY and CDR2 is SMNVEV (reference sequence). CDR3 nucleotide sequence: TGTGCCAGCAATCAATTCCGGACTAGCGTCGACAATGAGCAGTTCTTC. Translation: CASNQFRTSVDNEQFF.

The chain couples TRBV28 to TRBJ1-1; 7 nucleotides align to TRBD1. CDR1 and CDR2 from the germline V gene are MDHEN and SYDVKM. The trim removed 10 bases at V and 0 bases at J, leaving 5 bases unmatched. This CDR3 contains 13 residues. CDR3 in amino acids: CATSTGLNTEAFF. CDR3 bases: TGTGCCACTTCGACAGGGCTGAACACTGAAGCTTTCTTT.

The sample holds one count of this clone. The V and J genes are TRBV18 and TRBJ1-2; TRBD1 is a possible D gene (6 bases). V lost 3 bases and J lost 1, with 27 bases in between. The CDR3 totals 20 residues. CDR1 is KGHSH and CDR2 is LQKENI in the germline V gene. The CDR3 here is CASSPQLTTTGTPINYGYTF. CDR3 bases: TGTGCCAGCTCACCTCAGTTAACCACTACCGGGACACCGATTAACTATGGCTACACCTTC. Combining the CDR3 with reference TRBV18 and TRBJ1-2 gives the whole variable domain NAGVMQNPRHLVRRRGQEARLRCSPMKGHSHVYWYRQLPEEGLKFMVYLQKENIIDESGMPKERFSAEFPKEGPSILRIQQVVRGDSAAYFCASSPQLTTTGTPINYGYTFGSGTRLTVV.

This clone was observed a few times. The V gene is TRBV6-1, the J gene TRBJ2-3; D unresolved. Trimming pared 2 bases from V and 0 bases from J, leaving 9 bases between. Germline V gene sequence: CDR1 MNHNS, CDR2 SASEGT. The CDR3 length is 15 residues. The CDR3 is CASSESAGSTDTQYF. CDR3 in DNA: TGTGCCAGCAGTGAATCAGCAGGTAGCACAGATACGCAGTATTTT.

This clone was detected only a few times. The CDR3 protein is CASRVDWGGYTF. For the CDR3, the DNA is TGTGCCAGCAGGGTGGACTGGGGAGGCTACACCTTC. The chain joins TRBV28 to TRBJ1-2; D not certain. Trimming cost V 6 bases and J 8 bases, with 13 bases left between them. The CDR3 spans 12 residues. Germline V gene lookup returns CDR1 MDHEN and CDR2 SYDVKM.

The table lists this clone with a count of one. Here the CDR3 reads CASRYLLNTEAFF. Here the CDR3 DNA reads TGTGCCAGCAGGTACCTACTGAACACTGAAGCTTTCTTT. J is TRBJ1-1 and V is TRBV28; D is ambiguous. The germline CDR1 and CDR2 sequences are MDHEN and SYDVKM. Trimming removed 6 bases from V and 0 bases from J, with 8 bases in between. The CDR3 length is 13 residues. Using reference TRBV28 and TRBJ1-1 for the parts outside the CDR3, the full variable domain is DVKVTQSSRYLVKRTGEKVFLECVQDMDHENMFWYRQDPGLGLRLIYFSYDVKMKEKGDIPEGYSVSREKKERFSLILESASTNQTSMYLCASRYLLNTEAFFGQGTRLTVV.

This chain joins TRBV27 and TRBJ2-1, with 10 bases lining up with TRBD2. Trimming cost V 3 bases and J 5 bases; bases outside gene matches: 13. This CDR3 has 18 residues. Germline V lookup: CDR1 MNHEY, CDR2 SMNVEV (reference sequence). The CDR3 DNA follows: TGTGCCAGCAGTTTCGGGGTAACGGGACTAGCGCTCAACAATGAGCAGTTCTTC. This encodes CASSFGVTGLALNNEQFF.

The CDR3 sequence is CASSRPGQGSYEQYF. For the CDR3, the DNA is TGTGCCAGCAGTAGACCGGGACAGGGCTCCTACGAGCAGTACTTC. The gene calls are TRBV6-5 and TRBJ2-7, with TRBD1 matching 9 bases. This CDR3 has 15 amino acids. Germline values: CDR1 MNHEY, CDR2 SVGAGI. J gave up 0 bases and V 5 bases, and 5 bases lay outside the gene matches.

The gene calls are TRBV30 and TRBJ1-5, with D perhaps TRBD1 (6 bases). The V end lost 0 bases, the J end lost 7 bases, and 13 bases lay between the germline ends. The CDR3 covers 14 residues. CDR1 and CDR2 (germline): GTSNPN, SVGIG (reference sequence). CDR3 sequence reads: CAWSVLGGRQPQHF. The CDR3 DNA follows: TGTGCCTGGAGTGTACTTGGGGGCAGGCAGCCCCAGCATTTT.

The chain carries TRBV2 and TRBJ1-2, with TRBD1 identical over 7 bases. Germline V gives CDR1 SNHLY, CDR2 FYNNEI. The V and J ends lost 3 bases and 2 bases, in that order; junction bases with no gene match: 3. This CDR3 region has 14 residues. Written as DNA, the CDR3 is TGTGCCAGCAGTGAGCGAGGGGGCAACTATGGCTACACCTTC. The encoded protein is CASSERGGNYGYTF. Looking up the rest from reference TRBV2 and TRBJ1-2 gives the full variable domain: EPEVTQTPSHQVTQMGQEVILRCVPISNHLYFYWYRQILGQKVEFLVSFYNNEISEKSEIFDDQFSVERPDGSNFTLKIRSTKLEDSAMYFCASSERGGNYGYTFGSGTRLTVV.

The J gene is TRBJ1-4, the V gene TRBV5-8; tentatively, D is TRBD1 (6 bases). V lost 4 bases and J 0 bases, leaving 10 bases between the germline ends. CDR1 and CDR2 (germline): SGHTS, YDEGEE. The CDR3 contains 15 residues. DNA for the CDR3: TGTGCCAGCAGCAGAAACAGGGCAACTAATGAAAAACTGTTTTTT. Protein: CASSRNRATNEKLFF.

This clone was seen only a few times. The chain recombines TRBV15 with TRBJ2-7, with 7 bases lining up with TRBD1. The germline CDR1 and CDR2 sequences are LNHNV and YYDKDF (reference sequence). V lost 3 bases, J lost 0 bases, and 5 bases stayed unmatched. CDR3 length equals 15 residues. The CDR3 region has the DNA TGTGCCACCAGCAGGCTGGACAGGACCTCCTACGAGCAGTACTTC. Protein sequence: CATSRLDRTSYEQYF.

As regards this clone: Distinct nucleotide sequences in the sample also encode this CDR3. This rearrangement joins TRBV30 to TRBJ2-7, with TRBD2 identical over 12 bases. The germline CDR1 and CDR2 sequences are GTSNPN and SVGIG (reference sequence). The CDR3 contains 14 residues. The ends lost 0 bases at V and 4 bases at J; junction bases unmatched: 1. CDR3 DNA: TGTGCCTGGAGTGTAGGACTAGCGGGGTACGAGCAGTACTTC. Translating gives CAWSVGLAGYEQYF.

This chain uses TRBV30 with TRBJ1-2, with 7 bases identical to TRBD1. The ends lost 5 bases at V and 4 bases at J; junction bases unmatched: 10. The CDR3 has 14 amino acids. Per the germline V gene, CDR1 is GTSNPN and CDR2 is SVGIG (reference sequence). CDR3 DNA: TGTGCCTGGCGGGAAAGGGGGCTAATCTATGGCTACACCTTC. As protein: CAWRERGLIYGYTF.

J is TRBJ2-3 and V is TRBV10-1, with TRBD2 matching 7 bases. CDR3 size: 15 residues. Trimming at V came to 5 bases and at J to 5 bases, leaving 10 bases not matched to a gene. Germline assignment: CDR1 WNHNN and CDR2 SYGVQD (reference sequence). The CDR3, as DNA: TGCGCCAGCAGTCCCCGGGCGGGAGTACAAGATACGCAGTATTTT. It is translated as CASSPRAGVQDTQYF.

CDR3 region: CASSLTYEQFF. The CDR3, as DNA: TGTGCCAGCAGCCTGACATATGAGCAGTTCTTC. This chain links TRBV11-2 with TRBJ2-1; D is unresolved. In germline, CDR1 is SGHAT, CDR2 FQNNGV. V was shortened by 5 bases and J by 8 bases, with 7 bases between the two germline ends. The CDR3 has 11 residues. Using reference TRBV11-2 and TRBJ2-1 for the parts outside the CDR3, the full variable domain is EAGVAQSPRYKIIEKRQSVAFWCNPISGHATLYWYQQILGQGPKLLIQFQNNGVVDDSQLPKDRFSAERLKGVDSTLKIQPAKLEDSAVYLCASSLTYEQFFGPGTRLTVL.

The chain joins TRBV4-2 to TRBJ2-3, with TRBD2 identical over 12 bases. The CDR3 extends over 16 amino acids. Germline trimming cut 4 bases from V and 6 bases from J; bases unmatched to any gene: 8. Germline CDR1 LGHNA, CDR2 YNFKEQ. For the CDR3, the DNA is TGTGCCAGCAGCCCCCGGACTAGCGGGAAGGCGGATACGCAGTATTTT. Encoded protein: CASSPRTSGKADTQYF.

With regard to this clone: Other DNA sequences in the sample encode the same CDR3. The rearrangement uses TRBV7-2 and TRBJ1-5, with D unresolved. Between the trimmed V and J ends, which lost 5 bases and 2 bases, there was a span of 10 bases. The CDR3 length is 14 residues. Germline CDR1 is SGHTA and CDR2 is FQGNSA. CDR3 in amino acids: CASSPRPGNQPQHF. CDR3 sequence (DNA): TGTGCCAGCAGCCCTCGTCCCGGCAATCAGCCCCAGCATTTT.

The rearrangement joins TRBV5-1 to TRBJ2-1; 13 nucleotides match TRBD2. Germline CDR1 reads SGHRS; CDR2 reads YFSETQ. CDR3 size: 17 residues. V trimming: 1 base; J trimming: 5 bases; junction bases outside the gene matches: 6. CDR3 sequence: CASSLRTSGSLNNEQFF. In DNA form, the CDR3 reads TGCGCCAGCAGCTTGAGGACTAGCGGGAGTCTCAACAATGAGCAGTTCTTC.

The chain employs TRBV14 and TRBJ1-2; 7 bases are shared with TRBD1. Per the germline V gene, CDR1 is SGHDN and CDR2 is FVKESK. Trimming removed 5 bases from V and 7 bases from J; junction bases left unmatched: 13. The CDR3 extends over 15 amino acids. The CDR3 loop is CASSARQGGFSGYTF. CDR3 in DNA: TGTGCCAGCAGCGCGAGACAGGGCGGATTTTCTGGCTACACCTTC.

The chain employs TRBV2 and TRBJ2-4; maybe TRBD1 (5 bases). V was pared by 4 bases and J by 0 bases, with 10 bases between. Germline V gene lookup returns CDR1 SNHLY and CDR2 FYNNEI. The CDR3 contains 15 residues. CDR3 DNA: TGTGCCAGCAGTGCTCAGGGATTAGCCAAAAACATTCAGTACTTC. Its translation is CASSAQGLAKNIQYF.

This clone was observed a few times. The chain has TRBV5-1 and TRBJ2-5, with D maybe TRBD2 (5 bases). Per the germline V gene, CDR1 is SGHRS and CDR2 is YFSETQ. The CDR3 extends over 15 amino acids. Trimming cost V 7 bases and J 1 base, with 17 bases left between them. The CDR3: CASGLLTGLQETQYF. In DNA form, the CDR3 reads TGCGCCAGCGGACTTTTGACTGGGCTCCAAGAGACCCAGTACTTC.

The chain carries TRBV23-1 and TRBJ2-7, with unresolved D. TRBV23-1 is identified as an open reading frame with a role that is uncertain. This CDR3 spans 11 amino acids. The ends were cut back, 8 bases at V and 5 bases at J, with 10 bases in the middle. The CDR3 region is CASLQSNEQYF. The CDR3 DNA sequence: TGCGCCAGCTTACAGTCCAACGAGCAGTACTTC.

This clone turned up a few times. V gene TRBV28 combines with J gene TRBJ2-7; D possibly corresponds to TRBD1 (5 bases). The CDR3 contains 15 residues. V shed 2 bases and J shed 0 bases, with 11 bases lying between them. Germline V CDR1 and CDR2: MDHEN, SYDVKM. CDR3 loop: CASSLTGQSSYEQYF. CDR3 DNA: TGTGCCAGCAGTTTAACAGGCCAGAGCTCCTACGAGCAGTACTTC.

The chain employs TRBV5-6 and TRBJ2-5, with 8 bases fitting TRBD1. V gave up 3 bases and J gave up 1 base; unmatched junction bases: 8. CDR1 is SGHDT, CDR2 YYEEEE, per germline. The length of the CDR3 is 16 residues. CDR3 region: CASSSMDRALQETQYF. The CDR3 nucleotides read TGTGCCAGCAGCTCCATGGACAGGGCTCTCCAAGAGACCCAGTACTTC.

The DNA for the CDR3 is TGTGCCAGCAGTGATCTTAGGACAGTCTCCTACGAGCAGTACTTC. It translates to CASSDLRTVSYEQYF. The chain is built from TRBV2 and TRBJ2-7; tentatively, D is TRBD1 (6 bases). The CDR3 extends over 15 amino acids. The ends were cut back, 3 bases at V and 0 bases at J, with 12 bases in the middle. CDR1 is SNHLY, CDR2 FYNNEI, per germline.

The chain recombines TRBV19 with TRBJ2-6; a possible D gene is TRBD2 (5 bases). The CDR3 is 15 residues long. V was pared by 2 bases and J by 2 bases, with 7 bases between. Germline lookup yields CDR1 LNHDA and CDR2 SQIVND (reference sequence). In DNA form, the CDR3 reads TGTGCCAGTAGTATATCCGGGACTGGGGCCAACGTCCTGACTTTC. Its translation: CASSISGTGANVLTF. The entire variable domain, with the rest obtained from reference TRBV19 and TRBJ2-6, is as follows: DGGITQSPKYLFRKEGQNVTLSCEQNLNHDAMYWYRQDPGQGLRLIYYSQIVNDFQKGDIAEGYSVSREKKESFPLTVTSAQKNPTAFYLCASSISGTGANVLTFGAGSRLTVL.

The CDR3 DNA reads TGTGCCAGCAGTCTACAGACCTACGAGCAGTACTTC. This codes for CASSLQTYEQYF. The V gene is TRBV28, the J gene TRBJ2-7, with D hard to call. The CDR3 sequence is 12 residues long. Trimming shortened V by 5 bases and J by 2 bases, and 7 bases separated the two germline ends. The germline gives CDR1 MDHEN, CDR2 SYDVKM.

The V gene is TRBV28, the J gene TRBJ2-7, with a tentative D call TRBD2 (7 bases). The germline gives CDR1 MDHEN, CDR2 SYDVKM. V was pared by 3 bases and J by 4 bases, with 13 bases between. The CDR3 totals 14 residues. The CDR3 DNA is TGTGCCAGCAGTTTTCCGGGGGGCGGTTACGAGCAGTACTTC. Protein sequence: CASSFPGGGYEQYF.

This clone was seen a single time. The chain joins TRBV20-1 to TRBJ1-4; D is undetermined. The V gene lost 3 bases and the J gene lost 13 bases, with 12 bases spanning the gap. CDR1 DFQATT and CDR2 SNEGSKA come from the germline V gene (reference sequence). The CDR3 runs to 11 residues. The CDR3 here is CSAREPSGLFF. In DNA form, the CDR3 reads TGCAGTGCTAGGGAGCCTAGTGGACTGTTTTTT.

CDR3 coding DNA: TGTGCCAGCAGTCCGCGACAGGGAAGCAACAATGAGCAGTTCTTC. Amino acids: CASSPRQGSNNEQFF. The rearrangement links TRBV5-8 to TRBJ2-1, with TRBD1 identical over 7 bases. Germline assignment: CDR1 SGHTS and CDR2 YDEGEE. The length of the CDR3 is 15 residues. J lost 5 bases, V lost 5 bases, and 10 bases had no gene match.

A word on this clone: Different DNA sequences within this sample yield the same CDR3. The V gene is TRBV5-1, the J gene TRBJ2-3; D perhaps matches TRBD2 (5 bases). CDR1 and CDR2 from the germline V gene are SGHRS and YFSETQ. The CDR3 is 14 amino acids. The V and J ends lost 4 bases and 2 bases respectively, with 11 bases between them. CDR3 DNA: TGCGCCAGCAGCCGGGGAGATTCCACAGATACGCAGTATTTT. The encoded protein is CASSRGDSTDTQYF.